This is a list of T cell receptor beta chains from one sample in a study of beta chain features in type 1 diabetes. Profiling relied on immunoSEQ multiplex PCR, and the TCRdb table lists in-frame clones only, not all of them. Seen here are approximately 600,000 clones, under 15% observed once, and the top ten hold 0.09% to 0.15%. The sample taken for sequencing was naive CD4+ T cells from blood. The receptor source for this set is a man aged 25-45 years with type 1 diabetes. Both conserved end residues are part of each CDR3. Fields, in order: clone size, D gene, V gene, J gene, CDR3 DNA, CDR3 protein. A D gene is named only where the DNA matches it firmly. Some rows mark clone size as missing; the rest say once, few, many or name a class of expanded clone.

.	TRBD2	TRBV28	TRBJ2-1	TGTGCCAGCAAAATCGGACTAGTCAATGAGCAGTTCTTC	CASKIGLVNEQFF
few	.	TRBV29-1	TRBJ2-2	TGCAGCGTTGAAAAGACAGGGGAGGGTAGGCTGTTTTTT	CSVEKTGEGRLFF
few	.	TRBV25-1	TRBJ2-7	TGTGCCAGCAGTCGCGGACAGCCGGACGAGCAGTACTTC	CASSRGQPDEQYF
few	.	TRBV25-1	TRBJ1-1	TGTGCCAGCAGGCATTACACTGAAGCTTTCTTT	CASRHYTEAFF
few	.	TRBV29-1	TRBJ2-1	TGCAGCGTCGCCCCCCAATCGAGCTCCTACAATGAGCAGTTCTTC	CSVAPQSSSYNEQFF
few	.	TRBV5-6	TRBJ2-7	TGTGCCAGCAGCTCTGGACTACCATTGGGCGAGCAGTACTTC	CASSSGLPLGEQYF
few	.	TRBV6-6	TRBJ2-7	TGTGCCAGCAGTTTAAACTCCTACGAGCAGTACTTC	CASSLNSYEQYF
.	TRBD1	TRBV9	TRBJ2-5	TGTGCCAGCAGCCCCCGGACAGGGGGCGTTAAGGGAGAGACCCAGTACTTC	CASSPRTGGVKGETQYF
.	.	TRBV2	TRBJ1-1	TGTGCCAGCAGTGAAGCGTTCGTCCCGGTGACAAACACTGAAGCTTTCTTT	CASSEAFVPVTNTEAFF
.	.	TRBV11-2	TRBJ1-2	TGTGCCAGCAGAGCTATCCGGGACATGAGCTCCTATGGCTACACCTTC	CASRAIRDMSSYGYTF
.	.	TRBV19	TRBJ1-1	TGTGCCAGTAGTTCCCGACTGAGTAACACTGAAGCTTTCTTT	CASSSRLSNTEAFF
.	TRBD2	TRBV9	TRBJ2-1	TGTGCCAGCAGTCTAGGGCTAGCGGCCTACAATGAGCAGTTCTTC	CASSLGLAAYNEQFF
few	TRBD1	TRBV7-9	TRBJ2-7	TGTGCCAGCAGCCAGGGACAGGGTGACTACGAGCAGTACTTC	CASSQGQGDYEQYF
.	.	TRBV29-1	TRBJ1-1	TGCAGCGTTGAACGATTCCTCAACACTGAAGCTTTCTTT	CSVERFLNTEAFF
few	.	TRBV29-1	TRBJ2-3	TGCAGCGTTGGATCCGCATCCTACACAGATACGCAGTATTTT	CSVGSASYTDTQYF
.	TRBD2	TRBV7-2	TRBJ2-2	TGTGCCAGCAGCTCTCTAGCGGTTACGAACACCGGGGAGCTGTTTTTT	CASSSLAVTNTGELFF
.	.	TRBV7-2	TRBJ1-1	TGTGCCAGCAGCTCCGTGGGGGGGAACACTGAAGCTTTCTTT	CASSSVGGNTEAFF
.	.	TRBV2	TRBJ1-5	TGTGCCACCTCACGGGGTGGGGATAGCAATCAGCCCCAGCATTTT	CATSRGGDSNQPQHF
.	TRBD2	TRBV4-3	TRBJ2-1	TGCGCCAGCAGCCAAGAAAGCGGGACCGAGCAGTTCTTC	CASSQESGTEQFF
.	.	TRBV2	TRBJ1-5	TGTGCCAGCAGCCGGGACCGGCGCAATCAGCCCCAGCATTTT	CASSRDRRNQPQHF
.	TRBD1	TRBV7-9	TRBJ2-1	TGTGCCAGCAGCTTAACCCGGGACAGGGAGCAGTTCTTC	CASSLTRDREQFF
few	TRBD1	TRBV19	TRBJ1-5	TGTGCCAGTAGTATAACCGGGACAGGGGGCAGGAATCAGCCCCAGCATTTT	CASSITGTGGRNQPQHF
.	TRBD2	TRBV6-5	TRBJ2-7	TGTGCCAGCAGTTATGAAGAGCGGGGAACCTACGAGCAGTACTTC	CASSYEERGTYEQYF
.	.	TRBV11-2	TRBJ1-5	TGTGCCAGCAGCCCCCCTGGGGCGCGGAGCAATCAGCCCCAGCATTTT	CASSPPGARSNQPQHF
.	.	TRBV5-1	TRBJ1-4	TGCGCCAGCAGTCCGGACGGCTACGCTAATGAAAAACTGTTTTTT	CASSPDGYANEKLFF
.	.	TRBV9	TRBJ2-6	TGTGCCAGCAGCGTAGACCGGGGATCTGGGGCCAACGTCCTGACTTTC	CASSVDRGSGANVLTF
few	.	TRBV14	TRBJ2-5	TGTGCCAGCAGCCTTCTAAGCGGGCAAGAGACCCAGTACTTC	CASSLLSGQETQYF
.	.	TRBV7-3	TRBJ1-1	TGTGCCAGCAGCTGGACAGAGAACACTGAAGCTTTCTTT	CASSWTENTEAFF
few	.	TRBV4-3	TRBJ1-2	TGCGCCAGCAGCCGGGACTTTGGCGGGGGAGGCTACACCTTC	CASSRDFGGGGYTF
.	.	TRBV9	TRBJ1-1	TGTGCCAGCAGCGAAGACAGGTACACTGAAGCTTTCTTT	CASSEDRYTEAFF
few	.	TRBV21-1	TRBJ2-7	TGTGCCAGCAGCAAAAGCACAGGAATGAGCTCCTACGAGCAGTACTTC	CASSKSTGMSSYEQYF
few	.	TRBV18	TRBJ2-4	TGTGCCAGCTCACCACAAGGCCGGGACCTTCAGTACTTC	CASSPQGRDLQYF
few	TRBD1	TRBV4-3	TRBJ1-2	TGCGCCACCTCCGATAGGACAGGGGCCCAATCTCCATATGGCTACACCTTC	CATSDRTGAQSPYGYTF
.	.	TRBV18	TRBJ1-5	TGTGCCAGCTCACTCAATAGCAATCAGCCCCAGCATTTT	CASSLNSNQPQHF
.	.	TRBV19	TRBJ1-1	TGTGCCAGTAGTCCAAGACAGAGCGCGAACACTGAAGCTTTCTTT	CASSPRQSANTEAFF
once	.	TRBV9	TRBJ1-6	TGTGCCAGCAGCGGAGGCACAGGGAGTAATTCACCCCTCCACTTT	CASSGGTGSNSPLHF
few	TRBD1	TRBV18	TRBJ2-1	TGTGCCAGCTCACACGGGACAGCCAATGAGCAGTTCTTC	CASSHGTANEQFF
few	.	TRBV7-2	TRBJ2-3	TGTGCCAGCAGCTCAAGGGCCGCGGATACGCAGTATTTT	CASSSRAADTQYF
.	TRBD1	TRBV30	TRBJ2-1	TGTGCCTGGAGTGTACGTCAGGGGGCTAATGAGCAGTTCTTC	CAWSVRQGANEQFF
few	.	TRBV7-2	TRBJ2-5	TGTGCCAGCACCGACTTACGGGGAGTACAAGAGACCCAGTACTTC	CASTDLRGVQETQYF
.	.	TRBV7-9	TRBJ1-2	TGTGCCAGCAGCTTAGCGGGAAGCAGGGATGGCTACACCTTC	CASSLAGSRDGYTF
few	.	TRBV27	TRBJ1-5	TGTGCCAGCAGTCTAGAAGGGGCGGGTCAGCCCCAGCATTTT	CASSLEGAGQPQHF
.	TRBD1	TRBV5-4	TRBJ2-2	TGTGCCAGCAGCTTGGGGACAGGGCATAACACCGGGGAGCTGTTTTTT	CASSLGTGHNTGELFF
.	.	TRBV28	TRBJ1-2	TGTGCCAGCAGTTTTTCGGGGACGGGCTACACCTTC	CASSFSGTGYTF
.	.	TRBV5-1	TRBJ2-5	TGCGCCAGCAGCCCGTCGGCGCTACAAGAGACCCAGTACTTC	CASSPSALQETQYF
.	.	TRBV15	TRBJ1-5	TGTGCCACCAGCACACAATTTTTCAGGGGTACCGTAAATCAGCCCCAGCATTTT	CATSTQFFRGTVNQPQHF
.	.	TRBV9	TRBJ2-1	TGTGCCAGCAGCTTCAGCGGCGTAGGGGGATACAATGAGCAGTTCTTC	CASSFSGVGGYNEQFF
.	.	TRBV23-1	TRBJ2-6	TGCGCCAGCCGGCTACGGCACTCTGGGGCCAACGTCCTGACTTTC	CASRLRHSGANVLTF
.	.	TRBV6-5	TRBJ2-2	TGTGCCAGCAGCCTCGGACAGCTCCCGGGCGGGGAGCTGTTTTTT	CASSLGQLPGGELFF
few	.	TRBV5-4	TRBJ2-5	TGTGCCAGCAGCTTAGCAGGGTCCCTCCAAGAGACCCAGTACTTC	CASSLAGSLQETQYF
.	.	TRBV5-1	TRBJ1-1	TGCGCCAGCAGCTCGGAGGGACACCCGAACACTGAAGCTTTCTTT	CASSSEGHPNTEAFF
.	TRBD2	TRBV5-1	TRBJ2-3	TGCGCCAGCAGCTTGACTAGCGGGGCGGGAAGAGATACGCAGTATTTT	CASSLTSGAGRDTQYF
few	TRBD1	TRBV5-6	TRBJ2-7	TGTGCCAGCAGCTTGGGCGTCAACCAGGGGGTAGGCGAGCAGTACTTC	CASSLGVNQGVGEQYF